This entry concerns a single T cell receptor beta chain. The sequencing template was cDNA reverse transcribed from extracted RNA. Clones were read by immunoSEQ multiplex PCR, and TCRdb kept only the in-frame ones, dropping some. Of 60,000 to 85,000 clones detected, approximately 66% appear once; the ten largest clones hold 23%. Germline-derived CDR1 and CDR2 are SGHNT and YYREEE (reference sequence). CDR3 size: 15 residues. V lost 3 bases and J 0 bases, leaving 12 bases between the germline ends. Specified treatment: oral pan-JAK inhibitor, 5-10 mg twice daily. This sample is drawn from a study of CD8+ T cells in alopecia areata. Background on the study: Treated patients swallowed 5 to 10 mg of oral tofacitinib twice daily.

The chain combines TRBV5-4 with TRBJ1-1; D may be TRBD1 (5 bases). This receptor was obtained from a human donor with alopecia areata. The sequencing used CD8+ T cells sorted from blood, collected at week 24, from a patient treated with tofacitinib. The CDR3 region is CASSSNRGLNTEAFF. The CDR3 DNA follows: TGTGCCAGCAGCTCAAATCGGGGACTGAACACTGAAGCTTTCTTT.